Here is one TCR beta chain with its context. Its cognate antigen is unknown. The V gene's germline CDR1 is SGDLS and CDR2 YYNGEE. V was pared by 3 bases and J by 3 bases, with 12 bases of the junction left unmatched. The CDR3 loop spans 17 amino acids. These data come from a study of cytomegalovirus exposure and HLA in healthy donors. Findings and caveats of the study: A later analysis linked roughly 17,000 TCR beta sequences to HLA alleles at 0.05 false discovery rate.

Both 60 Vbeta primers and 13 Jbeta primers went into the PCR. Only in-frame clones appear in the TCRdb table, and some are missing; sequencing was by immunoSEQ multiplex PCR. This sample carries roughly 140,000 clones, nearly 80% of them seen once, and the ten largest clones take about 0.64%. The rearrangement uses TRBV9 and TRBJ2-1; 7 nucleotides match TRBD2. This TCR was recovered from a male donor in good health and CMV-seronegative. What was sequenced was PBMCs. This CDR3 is CASSADLARGSYNEQFF. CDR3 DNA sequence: TGTGCCAGCAGCGCCGACTTGGCGCGCGGGAGCTACAATGAGCAGTTCTTC.